This entry lists 31 T cell receptor beta chains sequenced from one sample in a study of vaccination and CD4 T cells after COVID-19. Documented treatment: approximately nine-day PBMC culture with coronavirus spike peptide pools or control peptides (ViraFEST assay). Once obtained from cultured CD4+ T cells, the DNA was sequenced using the Oncomine TCR Beta short-read assay. Each CDR3 protein gets one entry after TCRdb re-called the PCR reads with MiXCR. The sample holds about 15,000 distinct CDR3 sequences, over 45% seen once. These TCRs' antigens remain unknown. The sample here was CD4+ T cells from blood, cultured in vitro, taken before SARS-CoV-2 vaccination. Source of these receptors: a human donor who had recovered from COVID-19.

The CDR3 DNA reads as TGTGCCAGCAGTTATGGACAGGGGAACACTGAAGCTTTCTTT. It yields the protein CASSYGQGNTEAFF. This chain connects TRBV6-5 to TRBJ1-1; 8 bases fit TRBD1. V was clipped by 3 bases and J by 1 base; unmatched bases: 1. The CDR3 runs 14 residues. Germline V gene data show CDR1 as MNHEY and CDR2 as SVGAGI.

The rearrangement joins TRBV19 to TRBJ1-5, with unresolved D. The CDR3 covers 15 residues. Trimming removed 10 bases from V and 2 bases from J, with 18 bases in between. CDR1 is LNHDA, CDR2 SQIVND, per germline (reference sequence). As DNA, the CDR3 is TGTGCCACTACCTCTTTAGCGGACGGCAATCAGCCCCAGCATTTT. This sequence encodes CATTSLADGNQPQHF.

The table lists this clonotype with a few counts. The rearrangement uses TRBV7-9 and TRBJ1-1; 12 bases map to TRBD1. The CDR3 spans 14 residues. Germline loops: CDR1 SEHNR, CDR2 FQNEAQ (reference sequence). The junction had 9 bases not matched to a gene; V was cut back by 5 bases and J by 11 bases. The DNA of the CDR3 is TGTGCCAGCAGCGGGACAGGGGGCGATTTGGACGCTTTCTTT. Translating gives CASSGTGGDLDAFF.

V and J are TRBV4-2 and TRBJ1-5; maybe TRBD1 (5 bases). V lost 3 bases and J lost 11, with 26 bases in between. Germline assignment: CDR1 LGHNA and CDR2 YNFKEQ. This CDR3 contains 17 residues. CDR3 nucleotides: TGTGCCAGCAGCCAGCTAGGGACTGCACGTCGGCCCTCGGCCCAGCATTTT. Protein product: CASSQLGTARRPSAQHF.

This clonotype was counted only a few times. The genes are TRBV6-5 and TRBJ2-5; TRBD1 is a possible D gene (5 bases). This CDR3 comprises 13 residues. Trimming took off 2 bases at V and 2 bases at J, with 6 bases between the two ends. Germline-derived CDR1 and CDR2 are MNHEY and SVGAGI. The CDR3 reads CASSYRGQETQYF. In nucleotides, the CDR3 is TGTGCCAGCAGTTACAGGGGACAAGAGACCCAGTACTTC.

The rearrangement joins TRBV28 to TRBJ1-1; D uncertain. The germline V gene has CDR1 MDHEN and CDR2 SYDVKM. Deletions cut 4 bases from V and 1 base from J, with 16 bases between. The CDR3 is 16 amino acids. Written as DNA, the CDR3 is TGTGCCAGCAGTTCCCACAGTTGGGTTCGGAACACTGAAGCTTTCTTT. It is translated as CASSSHSWVRNTEAFF.

The table lists this clonotype with a few counts. The V gene is TRBV28, the J gene TRBJ2-5; TRBD2 matches at 10 bases. Germline loops: CDR1 MDHEN, CDR2 SYDVKM. The trim removed 4 bases at V and 2 bases at J, leaving 7 bases unmatched. This CDR3 spans 16 amino acids. This CDR3 is CASSSLILAGQETQYF. The CDR3 DNA reads TGTGCCAGCAGTTCCCTGATACTAGCGGGGCAAGAGACCCAGTACTTC.

The chain uses TRBV5-5 and TRBJ1-5; D is undetermined. Per germline, CDR1 SGHKS and CDR2 YYEKEE (reference sequence). Trimming left V 4 bases short and J 9 bases short, with 14 bases between. The CDR3 spans 13 residues. CDR3 amino acids: CASSPSPDVPQHF. Here the CDR3 DNA reads TGTGCCAGCAGCCCAAGTCCGGATGTGCCCCAGCATTTT.

With regard to this clonotype: A clone one base away is much larger, so this may be a read error. CDR3 amino acids: CASSQGGGDQPRHF. CDR3 bases: TGTGCCAGCAGCCAAGGGGGCGGGGATCAGCCCCGGCATTTT. This chain links TRBV6-2 or TRBV6-3 with TRBJ1-5, with 7 bases aligning to TRBD1. The CDR3 covers 14 residues. The germline V gene has CDR1 MNHEY and CDR2 SVGEGT.

This chain joins TRBV27 and TRBJ2-7; D might be TRBD1 or TRBD2, each matching 5 bases. V gave up 3 bases and J gave up 2 bases, with 11 bases separating them. The CDR3 is 14 residues long. The germline gives CDR1 MNHEY, CDR2 SMNVEV (reference sequence). CDR3 nucleotide sequence: TGTGCCAGCAGTTTTTGGGGGTCTACCTACGAGCAGTACTTC. Amino acid sequence: CASSFWGSTYEQYF.

This chain uses TRBV11-3 with TRBJ2-3; possible D gene TRBD2, 5 bases. CDR1 SGHNT and CDR2 YENEEA come from the germline V gene. Between the trimmed V and J ends, which lost 4 bases and 2 bases, there was a span of 16 bases. The CDR3 covers 16 residues. CDR3 in amino acids: CASSSSAERPTDTQYF. As DNA, the CDR3 is TGTGCCAGCAGCTCCTCAGCGGAAAGACCCACAGATACGCAGTATTTT. The whole variable domain, filled in from reference TRBV11-3 and TRBJ2-3, reads EAGVVQSPRYKIIEKKQPVAFWCNPISGHNTLYWYLQNLGQGPELLIRYENEEAVDDSQLPKDRFSAERLKGVDSTLKIQPAELGDSAVYLCASSSSAERPTDTQYFGPGTRLTVL.

V usage is TRBV7-2 and J usage is TRBJ2-7; no definite D call. CDR3 length: 13 amino acids. Germline V CDR1 and CDR2: SGHTA, FQGNSA. Between the trimmed V and J ends, which lost 5 bases and 2 bases, there was a span of 10 bases. This CDR3 reads CASSPLLAYEQYF. The CDR3 coding sequence is TGTGCCAGCAGCCCCCTCCTCGCCTACGAGCAGTACTTC.

The chain is built from TRBV7-3 and TRBJ2-3; D call uncertain. The CDR3 is 16 amino acids. Germline CDR1 SGHTA, CDR2 FQGTGA. The ends were cut back, 2 bases at V and 1 base at J, with 13 bases in the middle. CDR3 loop: CASSLSGLGGTDTQYF. DNA for the CDR3: TGTGCCAGCAGCTTATCCGGGTTAGGCGGCACAGATACGCAGTATTTT.

This clonotype was seen a few times. V gene TRBV6-1 combines with J gene TRBJ2-5; D possibly corresponds to TRBD2 (5 bases). Trimming took off 7 bases at V and 5 bases at J, with 23 bases between the two ends. There are 16 residues in the CDR3. The germline CDR1 and CDR2 sequences are MNHNS and SASEGT. CDR3 sequence (DNA): TGTGCCAGCATGCTATCTACTGGCCTCGGGGAGGAGACCCAGTACTTC. It is translated as CASMLSTGLGEETQYF.

This clonotype was detected a few times. This chain joins TRBV6-1 and TRBJ1-2; TRBD1 agrees at 7 bases. Germline CDR1 and CDR2: MNHNS and SASEGT. The CDR3 runs to 16 residues. Losses at the gene ends were 6 bases for V and 4 bases for J; bases not matched to a gene: 14. The CDR3 protein is CASSLRQGSSSYGYTF. CDR3 DNA sequence: TGTGCCAGCAGCCTAAGACAGGGTTCTAGTAGCTATGGCTACACCTTC.

This clonotype was seen a handful of times. V gene TRBV25-1 combines with J gene TRBJ2-5; TRBD1 is a possible D gene (6 bases). V was pared by 2 bases and J by 5 bases, with 18 bases between. Germline loops: CDR1 MGHDK, CDR2 SYGVNS. The CDR3 length is 16 residues. The CDR3 here is CASSELLTGRSETQYF. The CDR3 DNA follows: TGTGCCAGCAGTGAACTCCTCACAGGGAGATCGGAGACCCAGTACTTC.

The rearrangement links TRBV7-2 to TRBJ2-7; D remains unclear. Per the germline V gene, CDR1 is SGHTA and CDR2 is FQGNSA. Between the trimmed V and J ends, which lost 1 base and 1 base, there was a span of 2 bases. This CDR3 spans 12 amino acids. CDR3 region: CASSLVSYEQYF. The CDR3, as DNA: TGTGCCAGCAGCTTAGTTTCCTACGAGCAGTACTTC.

The rearrangement uses TRBV19 and TRBJ2-3, with 7 nucleotides matching TRBD2. The CDR3 extends over 14 amino acids. Germline CDR1 LNHDA, CDR2 SQIVND (reference sequence). After removal of 5 bases from V and 2 bases from J, the junction contained 4 bases not matched to a gene. CDR3 DNA: TGTGCCAGTAGTCTCCGGGGGGACACAGATACGCAGTATTTT. This codes for CASSLRGDTDTQYF.

The chain carries TRBV28 and TRBJ2-7, with TRBD1 matching 7 bases. V shed 6 bases, J shed 0 bases, and the junction held 8 bases outside the gene matches. Germline V gene sequence: CDR1 MDHEN, CDR2 SYDVKM. The CDR3 has 15 amino acids. The CDR3 nucleotides read TGTGCCAGCAGGGGGGTCAGGGGGAGCTCCTACGAGCAGTACTTC. It yields the protein CASRGVRGSSYEQYF.

The chain uses TRBV5-4 and TRBJ2-7; D gene unclear. The CDR3 extends over 17 amino acids. V lost 0 bases, J lost 0 bases, and 16 bases lay in between. Germline V gene sequence: CDR1 SGHNT, CDR2 YYREEE (reference sequence). DNA of the CDR3: TGTGCCAGCAGCTTGGCCTCGGGTGCTACGAGCTCCTACGAGCAGTACTTC. It codes for CASSLASGATSSYEQYF.

This clonotype appeared a few times. The rearrangement joins TRBV19 to TRBJ1-5; D remains ambiguous. Germline values: CDR1 LNHDA, CDR2 SQIVND (reference sequence). Trimming took 2 bases from V and 7 from J, leaving 15 bases between them. The CDR3 is 15 amino acids. CDR3 loop: CASSISPAGGQPQHF. In DNA form, the CDR3 reads TGTGCCAGTAGTATATCACCAGCAGGAGGACAGCCCCAGCATTTT.

This clonotype was counted a few times. This sequence joins TRBV7-2 and TRBJ1-1; no clear D gene. Germline assignment: CDR1 SGHTA and CDR2 FQGNSA. This CDR3 has 13 residues. Trimming shortened V by 5 bases and J by 2 bases, and 9 bases separated the two germline ends. The CDR3 bases are TGTGCCAGCAGCCAAAAGTCTAACACTGAAGCTTTCTTT. It is translated as CASSQKSNTEAFF. Full variable domain (missing parts from reference TRBV7-2 and TRBJ1-1): GAGVSQSPSNKVTEKGKDVELRCDPISGHTALYWYRQSLGQGLEFLIYFQGNSAPDKSGLPSDRFSAERTGGSVSTLTIQRTQQEDSAVYLCASSQKSNTEAFFGQGTRLTVV.

This clonotype was recorded once. The genes are TRBV6-1 and TRBJ2-3; 10 positions agree with TRBD2. Germline trimming cut 3 bases from V and 6 bases from J; bases unmatched to any gene: 9. The CDR3 loop spans 16 amino acids. Germline CDR1 MNHNS, CDR2 SASEGT. CDR3 DNA: TGTGCCAGCAGTGATTTAGCGGGAGGAGGAAGGGATACGCAGTATTTT. Protein sequence: CASSDLAGGGRDTQYF.

The chain employs TRBV7-9 and TRBJ1-1; 7 positions agree with TRBD1. Looked up from germline, CDR1 is SEHNR and CDR2 is FQNEAQ (reference sequence). Trimming at V came to 4 bases and at J to 2 bases, leaving 7 bases not matched to a gene. The CDR3 sequence is 15 residues long. The CDR3 here is CASSSRQGINTEAFF. In nucleotides, the CDR3 is TGTGCCAGCAGCTCGAGACAGGGAATAAACACTGAAGCTTTCTTT.

The chain recombines TRBV6-5 with TRBJ2-1; 10 nucleotides agree with TRBD1. Germline V gene sequence: CDR1 MNHEY, CDR2 SVGAGI. The CDR3 runs to 16 residues. The V gene end was trimmed by 4 bases and the J gene end by 3 bases; junction bases not matched to a gene: 6. The CDR3 sequence: CASSFTRDRGYNEQFF. In DNA form, the CDR3 reads TGTGCCAGCAGTTTTACCCGGGACAGGGGCTACAATGAGCAGTTCTTC.

The chain uses TRBV12-3 or TRBV12-4 and TRBJ1-1; D remains unclear. The length of the CDR3 is 13 residues. The V end lost 5 bases, the J end lost 3 bases, and 10 bases lay between the germline ends. CDR3 protein: CASSLLRDTEAFF. The DNA of the CDR3 is TGTGCCAGCAGTCTGCTCCGGGACACTGAAGCTTTCTTT.

The chain recombines TRBV2 with TRBJ2-3; D unresolved. V gave up 6 bases and J gave up 3 bases, with 4 bases separating them. The CDR3 loop spans 11 amino acids. Germline V gene lookup returns CDR1 SNHLY and CDR2 FYNNEI. The CDR3 here is CASRMTDTQYF. The CDR3, as DNA: TGTGCCAGCAGGATGACAGATACGCAGTATTTT. Full variable domain (missing parts from reference TRBV2 and TRBJ2-3): EPEVTQTPSHQVTQMGQEVILRCVPISNHLYFYWYRQILGQKVEFLVSFYNNEISEKSEIFDDQFSVERPDGSNFTLKIRSTKLEDSAMYFCASRMTDTQYFGPGTRLTVL.

The V call is TRBV6-5, the J call TRBJ2-2, with 8 bases identical to TRBD1. The CDR3 spans 14 residues. Losses at the gene ends were 2 bases for V and 7 bases for J; bases not matched to a gene: 3. Per germline, CDR1 MNHEY and CDR2 SVGAGI. In DNA, the CDR3 is TGTGCCAGCAGTTACGACAGGGGTTACGGGGAGCTGTTTTTT. Its translation is CASSYDRGYGELFF.

Only a few counts were recorded for this clonotype. The rearrangement joins TRBV27 to TRBJ1-2; 10 bases fit TRBD1. Trimming removed 5 bases from V and 5 bases from J; junction bases left unmatched: 8. The CDR3 is made up of 15 amino acids. Germline V gene sequence: CDR1 MNHEY, CDR2 SMNVEV (reference sequence). The CDR3 spells CASSVGTGEGYGYTF. For the CDR3, the DNA is TGTGCCAGCAGTGTCGGGACAGGGGAGGGGTATGGCTACACCTTC.

V and J are TRBV4-1 and TRBJ1-1; 7 bases agree with TRBD1. Germline CDR1 MGHRA, CDR2 YSYEKL. This CDR3 spans 16 amino acids. V lost 0 bases to trimming and J lost 5 bases; unmatched junction nucleotides: 9. The CDR3 coding sequence is TGCGCCAGCAGCCAAGACAGAGTCAGGGGGGGGACTGAAGCTTTCTTT. It specifies CASSQDRVRGGTEAFF.

This clonotype has just a few counts. This chain links TRBV24-1 with TRBJ2-3, with 12 bases that match TRBD2. This CDR3 comprises 16 residues. Losses at the gene ends were 3 bases for V and 5 bases for J; bases not matched to a gene: 5. Germline CDR1 KGHDR, CDR2 SFDVKD. Written as DNA, the CDR3 is TGTGCCACCAGTGATCGGACTAGCGGGATAGGAGATACGCAGTATTTT. Its translation is CATSDRTSGIGDTQYF.